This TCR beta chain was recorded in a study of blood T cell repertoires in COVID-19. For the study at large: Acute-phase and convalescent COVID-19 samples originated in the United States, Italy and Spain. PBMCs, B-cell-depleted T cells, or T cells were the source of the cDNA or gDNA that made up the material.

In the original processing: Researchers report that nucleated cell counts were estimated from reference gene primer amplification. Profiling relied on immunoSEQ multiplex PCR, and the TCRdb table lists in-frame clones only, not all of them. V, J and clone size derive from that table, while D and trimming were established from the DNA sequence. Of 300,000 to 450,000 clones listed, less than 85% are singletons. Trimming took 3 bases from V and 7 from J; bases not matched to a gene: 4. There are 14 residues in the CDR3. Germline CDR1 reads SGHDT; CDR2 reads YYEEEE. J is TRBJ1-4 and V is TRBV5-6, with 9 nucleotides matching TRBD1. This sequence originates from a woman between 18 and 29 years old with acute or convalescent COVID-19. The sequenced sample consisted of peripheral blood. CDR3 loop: CASSYGTGTEKLFF. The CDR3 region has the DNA TGTGCCAGCAGCTACGGGACAGGGACTGAAAAACTGTTTTTT.